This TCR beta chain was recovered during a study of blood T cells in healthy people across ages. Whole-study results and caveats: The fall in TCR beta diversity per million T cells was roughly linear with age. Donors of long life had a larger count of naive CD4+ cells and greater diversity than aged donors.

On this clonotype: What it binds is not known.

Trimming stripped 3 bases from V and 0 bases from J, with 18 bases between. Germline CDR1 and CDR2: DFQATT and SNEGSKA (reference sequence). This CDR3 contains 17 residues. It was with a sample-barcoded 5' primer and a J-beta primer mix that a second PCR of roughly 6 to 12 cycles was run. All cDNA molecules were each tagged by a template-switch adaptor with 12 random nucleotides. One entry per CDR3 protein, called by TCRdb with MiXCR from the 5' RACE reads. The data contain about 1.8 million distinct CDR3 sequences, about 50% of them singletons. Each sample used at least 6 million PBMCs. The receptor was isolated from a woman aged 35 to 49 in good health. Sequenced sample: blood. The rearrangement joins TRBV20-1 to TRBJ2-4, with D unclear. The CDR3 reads CSASRQRDYLAKNIQYF. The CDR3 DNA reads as TGCAGTGCTAGCCGGCAGAGAGATTACCTAGCCAAAAACATTCAGTACTTC.